A single T cell receptor beta chain is shown here with its context. What it recognizes is unknown. Investigators prepared the TCR beta libraries by applying iRepertoire HTBI primers and Arm-PCR of CDR3 regions. Original analysis: In the combined samples, under 80 TRBV and fewer than 15 TRBJ segments were identified. One entry per CDR3 protein, called by TCRdb with MiXCR from the multiplex PCR reads. TCRdb assigned the V and J calls; the authors' analysis was not used. Of over 650,000 distinct CDR3 sequences listed, 30% are singletons. These data are taken from a study of regulatory T cells in long-lasting Graves disease. Time point of the sample: persistent/refractory GD, antithyroid drugs over 5 years with positive TRAb. RNA isolated from PBMCs was used to make the TCR library. General study findings and limits: No thyroid tissue was studied; the work used peripheral blood only.

CDR3 size: 16 residues. Per germline, CDR1 MNHEY and CDR2 SVGEGT. V was clipped by 4 bases and J by 0 bases; unmatched bases: 8. The source material was peripheral blood mononuclear cells (PBMCs), sampled when the disease was refractory, from a patient treated with antithyroid drugs. V and J are TRBV6-2 or TRBV6-3 and TRBJ1-2; 7 bases map to TRBD1. The TCR sequence derives from a female donor with Graves disease. As DNA, the CDR3 is TGTGCCAGCAGTTCCGGGGACAGCTCGTCTAACTATGGCTACACCTTC. It is translated as CASSSGDSSSNYGYTF.